What follows describes a single T cell receptor beta chain. No antigen is known for it. The data originate from a study of response to subunit inactivated influenza vaccine. Findings and limits, study-wide: Authors suggested seasonal influenza vaccinations each recruit few new T cells.

Each CDR3 protein gets one entry after TCRdb re-called the RT-PCR reads with MiXCR. The sample records 630,000 or so distinct CDR3 sequences, more than 15% being singletons. CDR1 and CDR2 from the germline V gene are DFQATT and SNEGSKA (reference sequence). There are 14 residues in the CDR3. J gave up 5 bases and V 6 bases, and 10 bases lay outside the gene matches. The sequence came from a man between 50 and 59 years old who received an inactivated influenza vaccine. Specimen: PBMCs from blood, collected about 12 days after vaccination. V usage is TRBV20-1 and J usage is TRBJ1-1; 9 bases fit TRBD1. The CDR3, as DNA: TGCAGTGCAGCAAACGACAGGGGGAGGACTGAAGCTTTCTTT. Translating it yields CSAANDRGRTEAFF.